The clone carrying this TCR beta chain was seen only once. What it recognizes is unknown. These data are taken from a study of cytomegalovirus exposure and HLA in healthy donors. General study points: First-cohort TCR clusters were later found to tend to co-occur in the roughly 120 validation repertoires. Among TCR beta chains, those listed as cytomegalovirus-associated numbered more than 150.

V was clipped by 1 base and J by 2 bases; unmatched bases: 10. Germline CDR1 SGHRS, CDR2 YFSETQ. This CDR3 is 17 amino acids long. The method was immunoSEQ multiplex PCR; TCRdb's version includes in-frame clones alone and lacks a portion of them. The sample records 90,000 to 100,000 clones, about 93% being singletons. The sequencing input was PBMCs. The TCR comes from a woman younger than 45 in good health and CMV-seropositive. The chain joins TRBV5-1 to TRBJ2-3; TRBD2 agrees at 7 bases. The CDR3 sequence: CASSLLGELASTDTQYF. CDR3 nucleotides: TGCGCCAGCAGCTTGTTGGGGGAACTAGCGTCCACAGATACGCAGTATTTT.